The present entry profiles one T cell receptor beta chain with its context. The data were taken from a study of T cells of healthy individuals. TCRdb re-called the 5' RACE reads with MiXCR, one entry per CDR3 protein. In the table there are 90,000 to 100,000 distinct CDR3 sequences, approximately 15% of which are singletons. The CDR3 covers 13 residues. The germline V gene has CDR1 DFQATT and CDR2 SNEGSKA (reference sequence). Trimming cost V 6 bases and J 3 bases, with 14 bases left between them. The rearrangement links TRBV20-1 to TRBJ2-5; unclear D gene. This clonotype was obtained from a human donor in good health. The CDR3 DNA reads TGCAGTGCCCCCTTAGGCAGCGAAGAGACCCAGTACTTC. This sequence encodes CSAPLGSEETQYF.